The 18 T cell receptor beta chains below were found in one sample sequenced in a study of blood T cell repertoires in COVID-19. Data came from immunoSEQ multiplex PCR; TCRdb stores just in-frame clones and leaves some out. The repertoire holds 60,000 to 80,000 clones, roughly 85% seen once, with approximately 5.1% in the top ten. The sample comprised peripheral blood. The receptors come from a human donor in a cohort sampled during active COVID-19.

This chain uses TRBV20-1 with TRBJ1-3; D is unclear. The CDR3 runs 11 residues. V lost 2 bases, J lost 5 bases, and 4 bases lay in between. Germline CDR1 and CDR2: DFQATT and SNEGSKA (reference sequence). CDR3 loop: CSARRRNTIYF. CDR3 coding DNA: TGCAGTGCTAGACGTCGAAACACCATATATTTT.

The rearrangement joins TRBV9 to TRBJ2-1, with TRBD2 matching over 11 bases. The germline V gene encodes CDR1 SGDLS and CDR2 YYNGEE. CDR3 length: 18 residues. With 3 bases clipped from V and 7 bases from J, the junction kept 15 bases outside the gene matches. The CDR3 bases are TGTGCCAGCAGCGCGCGCCCCTCAACTAGCGGGGGCCGGAATGAGCAGTTCTTC. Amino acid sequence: CASSARPSTSGGRNEQFF.

CDR3 amino acids: CASTPSGLWDEQFF. CDR3 nucleotide sequence: TGTGCCAGTACCCCTAGCGGCCTTTGGGATGAGCAGTTCTTC. The V gene is TRBV19, the J gene TRBJ2-1; 7 nucleotides match TRBD2. The J segment lost 8 bases and the V segment lost 7 bases, leaving 11 bases of the junction unmatched. This CDR3 has 14 amino acids. Germline lookup yields CDR1 LNHDA and CDR2 SQIVND (reference sequence).

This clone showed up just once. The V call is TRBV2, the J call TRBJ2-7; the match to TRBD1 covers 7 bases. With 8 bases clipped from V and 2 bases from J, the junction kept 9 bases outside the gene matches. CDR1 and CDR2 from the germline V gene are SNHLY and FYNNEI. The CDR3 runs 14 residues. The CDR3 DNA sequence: TGTGCCAGCCTAACAGGGGCCGCCGCCTACGAGCAGTACTTC. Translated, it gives CASLTGAAAYEQYF.

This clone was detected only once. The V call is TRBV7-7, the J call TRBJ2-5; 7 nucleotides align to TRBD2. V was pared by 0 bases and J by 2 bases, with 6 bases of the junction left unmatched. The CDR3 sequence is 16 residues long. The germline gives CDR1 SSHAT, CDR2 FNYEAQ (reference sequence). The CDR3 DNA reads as TGTGCCAGCAGCTTAGCGTTGACGGGAGGACAAGAGACCCAGTACTTC. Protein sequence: CASSLALTGGQETQYF.

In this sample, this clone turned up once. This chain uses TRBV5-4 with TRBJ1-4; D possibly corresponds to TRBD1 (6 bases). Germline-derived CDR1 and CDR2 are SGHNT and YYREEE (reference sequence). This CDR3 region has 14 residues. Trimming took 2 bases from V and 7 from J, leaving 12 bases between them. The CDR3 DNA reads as TGTGCCAGCAGCTTTGGGCAGGGGACTGAAAAACTGTTTTTT. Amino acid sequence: CASSFGQGTEKLFF.

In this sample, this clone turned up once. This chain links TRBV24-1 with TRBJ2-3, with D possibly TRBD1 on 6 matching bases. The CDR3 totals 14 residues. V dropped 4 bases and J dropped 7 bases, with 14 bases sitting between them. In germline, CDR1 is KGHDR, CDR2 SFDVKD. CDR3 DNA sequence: TGTGCCACCAGTGACACCACAGGGATAAATACGCAGTATTTT. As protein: CATSDTTGINTQYF.

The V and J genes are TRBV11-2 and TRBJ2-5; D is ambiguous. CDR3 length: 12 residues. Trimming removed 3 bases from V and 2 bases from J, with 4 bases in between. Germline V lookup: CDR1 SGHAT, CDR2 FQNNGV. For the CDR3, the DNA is TGTGCCAGCAGCTTGCGGCAAGAGACCCAGTACTTC. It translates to CASSLRQETQYF.

The CDR3 nucleotides read TGTGCCAGCAGCCAATCCGGACAGGGGAACCCCCTCAATCAGCCCCAGCATTTT. It is translated as CASSQSGQGNPLNQPQHF. This chain connects TRBV16 to TRBJ1-5, with TRBD1 matching 9 bases. V was clipped by 0 bases and J by 3 bases; unmatched bases: 9. This CDR3 contains 18 residues. The germline gives CDR1 KGHSY, CDR2 FQNENV.

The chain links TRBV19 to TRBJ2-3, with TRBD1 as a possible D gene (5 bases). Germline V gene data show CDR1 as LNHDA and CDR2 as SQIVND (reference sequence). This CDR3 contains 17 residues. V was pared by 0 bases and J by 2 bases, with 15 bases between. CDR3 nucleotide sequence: TGTGCCAGTAGTATAGATCTGAACAGGCGAACCACAGATACGCAGTATTTT. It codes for CASSIDLNRRTTDTQYF.

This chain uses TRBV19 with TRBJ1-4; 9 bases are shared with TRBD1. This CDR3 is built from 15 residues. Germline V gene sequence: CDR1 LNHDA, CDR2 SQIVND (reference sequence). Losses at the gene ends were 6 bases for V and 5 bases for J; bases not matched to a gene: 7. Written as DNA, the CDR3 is TGTGCCAGTAGGCCACCCGGGACAGGGAATGAAAAACTGTTTTTT. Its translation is CASRPPGTGNEKLFF.

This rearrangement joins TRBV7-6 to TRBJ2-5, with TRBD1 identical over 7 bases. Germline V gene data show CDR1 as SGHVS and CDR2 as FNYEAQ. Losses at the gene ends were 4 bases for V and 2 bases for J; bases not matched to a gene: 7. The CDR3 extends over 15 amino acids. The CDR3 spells CASSYAGTVQETQYF. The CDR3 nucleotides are TGTGCCAGCAGCTATGCCGGGACAGTACAAGAGACCCAGTACTTC. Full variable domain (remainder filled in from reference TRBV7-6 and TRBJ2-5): GAGVSQSPRYKVTKRGQDVALRCDPISGHVSLYWYRQALGQGPEFLTYFNYEAQQDKSGLPNDRFSAERPEGSISTLTIQRTEQRDSAMYRCASSYAGTVQETQYFGPGTRLLVL.

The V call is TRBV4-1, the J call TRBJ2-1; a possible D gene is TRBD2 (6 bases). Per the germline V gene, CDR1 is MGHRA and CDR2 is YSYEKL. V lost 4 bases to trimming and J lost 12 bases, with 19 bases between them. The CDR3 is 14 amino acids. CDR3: CASSRLVMDSGQFF. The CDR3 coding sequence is TGCGCCAGCAGCCGACTAGTGATGGATTCGGGGCAGTTCTTC.

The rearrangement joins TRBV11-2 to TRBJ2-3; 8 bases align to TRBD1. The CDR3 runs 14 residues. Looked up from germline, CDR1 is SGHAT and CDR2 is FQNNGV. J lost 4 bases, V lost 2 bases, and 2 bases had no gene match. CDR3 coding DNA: TGTGCCAGCAGCTTATCCAGGGGGCCAGATACGCAGTATTTT. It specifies CASSLSRGPDTQYF.

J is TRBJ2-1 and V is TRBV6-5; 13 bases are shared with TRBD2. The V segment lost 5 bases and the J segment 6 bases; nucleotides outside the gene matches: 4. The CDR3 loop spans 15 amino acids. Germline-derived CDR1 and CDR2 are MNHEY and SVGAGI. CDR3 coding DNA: TGTGCCAGCAGTAGGACTAGCGGGAGTGTCAATGAGCAGTTCTTC. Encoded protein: CASSRTSGSVNEQFF.

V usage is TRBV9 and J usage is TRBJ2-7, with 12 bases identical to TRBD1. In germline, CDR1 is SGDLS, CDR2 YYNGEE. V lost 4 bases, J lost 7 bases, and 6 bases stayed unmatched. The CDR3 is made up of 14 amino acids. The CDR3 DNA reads TGTGCCAGCAGCCAGGGACAGGGGGCGGGGGAGCAGTACTTC. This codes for CASSQGQGAGEQYF. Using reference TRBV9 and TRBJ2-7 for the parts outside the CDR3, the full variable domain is DSGVTQTPKHLITATGQRVTLRCSPRSGDLSVYWYQQSLDQGLQFLIQYYNGEERAKGNILERFSAQQFPDLHSELNLSSLELGDSALYFCASSQGQGAGEQYFGPGTRLTVT.

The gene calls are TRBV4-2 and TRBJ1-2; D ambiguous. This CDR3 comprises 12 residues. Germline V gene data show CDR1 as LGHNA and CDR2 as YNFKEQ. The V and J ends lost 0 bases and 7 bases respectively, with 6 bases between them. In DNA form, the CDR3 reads TGTGCCAGCAGCCAAGACCTAACTGGCTACACCTTC. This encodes CASSQDLTGYTF.

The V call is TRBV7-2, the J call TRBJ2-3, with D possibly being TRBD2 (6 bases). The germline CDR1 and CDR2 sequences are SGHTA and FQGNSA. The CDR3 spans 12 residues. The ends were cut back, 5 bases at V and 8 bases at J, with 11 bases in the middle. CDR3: CASSGRLVTQYF. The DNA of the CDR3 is TGTGCCAGCAGCGGGAGGTTGGTTACGCAGTATTTT.